The 29 T cell receptor beta chains listed next were all sequenced from one sample in a study of graft-versus-host responses after intestinal transplantation. Clones were sequenced by immunoSEQ multiplex PCR, and TCRdb holds only the in-frame ones, with some missing. The sample shows under 95,000 clones, about 87% of them seen only once. Their target antigens are unknown. The sample consisted of unstimulated CD4+ T cells sorted from spleen or lymph node cells, taken before transplant. These receptors were obtained from a human donor who was the organ donor for an intestinal transplant.

The rearrangement joins TRBV7-8 to TRBJ2-3; 10 bases map to TRBD1. Germline lookup yields CDR1 SGHVS and CDR2 FQNEAQ. With 5 bases clipped from V and 3 bases from J, the junction kept 2 bases outside the gene matches. The CDR3 covers 14 residues. The CDR3 loop reads CASSRDRGTDTQYF. The DNA for the CDR3 is TGTGCCAGCAGCCGGGACAGGGGAACAGATACGCAGTATTTT.

As for this clone: Compared with germline, one end of the junction differs, possibly owing to a read error. In nucleotides, the CDR3 is TGTACCTGGAAAAACAGGGGCCCTTTCTATGGCTACACCTTC. This gives the protein CTWKNRGPFYGYTF. The chain carries TRBV30 and TRBJ1-2, with 7 bases matching TRBD1. This CDR3 is 14 amino acids long. CDR1 is GTSNPN, CDR2 SVGIG, per germline (reference sequence).

The rearrangement links TRBV25-1 to TRBJ2-1; TRBD2 might be the D (5 bases). CDR3 length: 14 residues. The ends were cut back, 8 bases at V and 5 bases at J, with 16 bases in the middle. CDR1 is MGHDK, CDR2 SYGVNS, per germline. The CDR3 DNA is TGTGCCAGCGGCCGGACTGGAAGGGACAATGAGCAGTTCTTC. Translated, it gives CASGRTGRDNEQFF.

The rearrangement links TRBV9 to TRBJ1-5, with D maybe TRBD1 (5 bases). This CDR3 has 15 residues. Germline CDR1 SGDLS, CDR2 YYNGEE. Between the trimmed V and J ends, which lost 4 bases and 3 bases, there was a span of 14 bases. The CDR3 DNA sequence: TGTGCCAGCAGCAACTCCCCAGGGTCCAATCAGCCCCAGCATTTT. Encoded protein: CASSNSPGSNQPQHF.

The chain couples TRBV7-9 to TRBJ2-7; 12 bases line up with TRBD2. The length of the CDR3 is 14 residues. Germline V gene lookup returns CDR1 SEHNR and CDR2 FQNEAQ (reference sequence). J gave up 2 bases and V 8 bases, and 4 bases lay outside the gene matches. CDR3 coding DNA: TGTGCCAGCCAACGACTAGCGGGAGCCTACGAGCAGTACTTC. The encoded protein is CASQRLAGAYEQYF.

The chain employs TRBV7-2 and TRBJ2-7, with 8 bases that match TRBD2. The V gene's germline CDR1 is SGHTA and CDR2 FQGNSA. J lost 2 bases, V lost 4 bases, and 4 bases had no gene match. This CDR3 has 14 residues. CDR3 sequence (DNA): TGTGCCAGCAGCTCTAATAGCGGGACCTACGAGCAGTACTTC. Translated, it gives CASSSNSGTYEQYF.

The chain employs TRBV5-3 and TRBJ2-3; 9 bases fit TRBD2. TRBV5-3 is treated as an ORF (open reading frame) with a function not yet certain. V dropped 4 bases and J dropped 1; count of bases not matched to a gene: 7. This CDR3 is 16 amino acids long. In DNA, the CDR3 is TGTGCCAGAAGCCCAGACCGGACTAGCGGCACAGATACGCAGTATTTT. Translating gives CARSPDRTSGTDTQYF.

V is TRBV28 and J is TRBJ1-1, with 7 nucleotides matching TRBD1. J gave up 11 bases and V 5 bases, and 26 bases lay outside the gene matches. The CDR3 contains 18 residues. The V gene's germline CDR1 is MDHEN and CDR2 SYDVKM. For the CDR3, the DNA is TGTGCCAGCAGTCCCTACCCCAGACAGGGTCCAAGACGCTTTGGGGCTTTCTTT. Protein: CASSPYPRQGPRRFGAFF. The full variable domain, completed using reference TRBV28 and TRBJ1-1, is DVKVTQSSRYLVKRTGEKVFLECVQDMDHENMFWYRQDPGLGLRLIYFSYDVKMKEKGDIPEGYSVSREKKERFSLILESASTNQTSMYLCASSPYPRQGPRRFGAFFGQGTRLTVV.

This clone was detected only a few times. This sequence joins TRBV7-6 and TRBJ2-5, with D perhaps TRBD2 (7 bases). Trimming removed 1 base at V and 1 base at J, with 10 bases between. Germline CDR1 is SGHVS and CDR2 is FNYEAQ. The CDR3 is 15 amino acids. CDR3 region: CASSLGGGRQETQYF. CDR3 DNA: TGTGCCAGCAGCTTAGGCGGGGGCCGCCAAGAGACCCAGTACTTC.

The genes are TRBV9 and TRBJ1-4; D is possibly TRBD1 (5 bases). V was clipped by 6 bases and J by 6 bases, with 12 bases between them. The CDR3 runs to 13 residues. Germline CDR1 SGDLS, CDR2 YYNGEE. This chain's CDR3 is CASNGGGDEKLFF. The CDR3 region has the DNA TGTGCCAGCAACGGGGGGGGAGATGAAAAACTGTTTTTT.

The rearrangement links TRBV5-1 to TRBJ2-7; 10 bases match TRBD2. The CDR3 covers 15 residues. The V gene's germline CDR1 is SGHRS and CDR2 YFSETQ. V lost 1 base and J lost 5; bases outside the gene matches: 6. CDR3 amino acids: CASSLQRGGPHEQYF. CDR3 nucleotides: TGCGCCAGCAGCTTGCAGCGGGGGGGCCCCCACGAGCAGTACTTC.

The chain has TRBV6-1 and TRBJ2-2; no definite D call. The germline CDR1 and CDR2 sequences are MNHNS and SASEGT. V shed 4 bases and J shed 0 bases, with 9 bases lying between them. This CDR3 is built from 15 residues. DNA for the CDR3: TGTGCCAGCAGTGGTTTTATCTCGAACACCGGGGAGCTGTTTTTT. It specifies CASSGFISNTGELFF.

V and J are TRBV5-1 and TRBJ2-5; no clear D. TRBJ2-7 explains the end of the DNA better; the J call may be wrong. There are 13 residues in the CDR3. Germline CDR1 SGHRS, CDR2 YFSETQ. The DNA for the CDR3 is TGCGCCAGCAGCTTGGTTGTTTCAGGCGAGCAGTACTTC. Translated, it gives CASSLVVSGEQYF.

The chain uses TRBV25-1 and TRBJ2-5; maybe TRBD2 (6 bases). V lost 2 bases and J 1 base, leaving 14 bases between the germline ends. The germline V gene encodes CDR1 MGHDK and CDR2 SYGVNS. CDR3 length: 16 residues. The CDR3 protein is CASSEGGLAPQETQYF. For the CDR3, the DNA is TGTGCCAGCAGTGAAGGAGGGCTAGCGCCCCAAGAGACCCAGTACTTC.

In this sample, this clone turned up once. The chain links TRBV19 to TRBJ2-1, with TRBD2 matching over 10 bases. V was pared by 3 bases and J by 9 bases, with 8 bases of the junction left unmatched. This CDR3 comprises 15 residues. Germline V gene lookup returns CDR1 LNHDA and CDR2 SQIVND (reference sequence). The CDR3 loop reads CASSIASSGSAEQFF. In nucleotides, the CDR3 is TGTGCCAGTAGTATCGCATCTAGCGGGAGTGCTGAGCAGTTCTTC.

V usage is TRBV6-6 and J usage is TRBJ2-5, with D tentatively TRBD1 (6 bases). CDR1 and CDR2 (germline): MNHNY, SVGAGI (reference sequence). The CDR3 length is 13 residues. V was clipped by 5 bases and J by 5 bases, with 12 bases between them. CDR3 coding DNA: TGTGCCAGCAGTAAGGGGGTTTTGGAGACCCAGTACTTC. As protein: CASSKGVLETQYF.

This chain uses TRBV4-3 with TRBJ2-1; 8 bases align to TRBD2. This CDR3 has 17 residues. Germline CDR1 LGHNA, CDR2 YSLEER. V trimming: 4 bases; J trimming: 3 bases; junction bases outside the gene matches: 11. The CDR3 DNA sequence: TGCGCCAGCAGCCGGCGGGAGGCCCATAAAAGCTACAATGAGCAGTTCTTC. Its protein is CASSRREAHKSYNEQFF.

The V and J genes are TRBV19 and TRBJ2-1; D gene unclear. Trimming left V 6 bases short and J 5 bases short, with 8 bases between. Per the germline V gene, CDR1 is LNHDA and CDR2 is SQIVND (reference sequence). The CDR3 has 12 residues. The CDR3 DNA reads as TGTGCCAGTAGGTGGCCGAACAATGAGCAGTTCTTC. Encoded protein: CASRWPNNEQFF.

J is TRBJ1-1 and V is TRBV6-1; the match to TRBD1 covers 11 bases. CDR3 length: 15 amino acids. The V gene end was trimmed by 4 bases and the J gene end by 4 bases; junction bases not matched to a gene: 5. Per germline, CDR1 MNHNS and CDR2 SASEGT. The CDR3 coding sequence is TGTGCCAGCAGTGCCAGGACAGGGGGCCGCACTGAAGCTTTCTTT. It encodes CASSARTGGRTEAFF.

The rearrangement joins TRBV6-6 to TRBJ2-1; possible D gene TRBD2, 7 bases. V dropped 7 bases and J dropped 4 bases, with 20 bases sitting between them. Germline CDR1 is MNHNY and CDR2 is SVGAGI (reference sequence). The CDR3 consists of 16 residues. The CDR3 DNA reads TGTGCCAGCATCAATGGGGGGGGCTTGAGTTACAATGAGCAGTTCTTC. Its protein product is CASINGGGLSYNEQFF.

V and J are TRBV18 and TRBJ2-5, with a weak D call TRBD1 (5 bases). V lost 5 bases and J lost 1, with 8 bases in between. Germline loops: CDR1 KGHSH, CDR2 LQKENI. The length of the CDR3 is 13 residues. The CDR3 nucleotides read TGTGCCAGCTCAGGGGCCCCCCAAGAGACCCAGTACTTC. This gives the protein CASSGAPQETQYF.

The chain is built from TRBV7-2 and TRBJ1-6; TRBD1 agrees at 9 bases. The CDR3 totals 19 residues. J was trimmed by 0 bases and V by 1 base; bases with no gene match: 7. Per the germline V gene, CDR1 is SGHTA and CDR2 is FQGNSA. The CDR3 spells CASSLGGQGPSSYNSPLHF. Written as DNA, the CDR3 is TGTGCCAGCAGCTTAGGGGGACAGGGCCCGAGCTCCTATAATTCACCCCTCCACTTT.

This rearrangement joins TRBV19 to TRBJ2-3; D gene uncertain. V lost 5 bases and J 6 bases, leaving 6 bases between the germline ends. The CDR3 spans 11 residues. Germline lookup yields CDR1 LNHDA and CDR2 SQIVND (reference sequence). The CDR3, as DNA: TGTGCCAGTAGTGTCGCGGATACGCAGTATTTT. Amino acids: CASSVADTQYF.

This clone has more than one count but fewer than ten. The chain links TRBV5-6 to TRBJ1-1; 8 bases agree with TRBD1. With 1 base clipped from V and 0 bases from J, the junction kept 5 bases outside the gene matches. The CDR3 covers 16 residues. Germline values: CDR1 SGHDT, CDR2 YYEEEE. The CDR3 region has the DNA TGTGCCAGCAGCTTGCCCCGGACAGGGATGAACACTGAAGCTTTCTTT. It is translated as CASSLPRTGMNTEAFF.

Turning to this clone: One end of the junction fails to match germline, which may point to a read error. The chain is built from TRBV29-1 and TRBJ1-2; weak D call: TRBD1 (5 bases). Germline V CDR1 and CDR2: SQVTM, ANQGSEA. The length of the CDR3 is 12 residues. This chain's CDR3 is CSVVGGLDGYAF. In DNA, the CDR3 is TGCAGCGTTGTCGGGGGTCTCGATGGCTACGCCTTC.

The CDR3: CATSREPSRVPYEQYF. In DNA form, the CDR3 reads TGTGCCACCAGCAGAGAACCGTCCCGGGTCCCCTACGAGCAGTACTTC. The gene calls are TRBV15 and TRBJ2-7; D not certain. V gave up 0 bases and J gave up 2 bases, with 14 bases separating them. The CDR3 is 16 amino acids. Germline V gives CDR1 LNHNV, CDR2 YYDKDF (reference sequence).

The chain combines TRBV5-4 with TRBJ2-3, with D perhaps TRBD1 (5 bases). Germline CDR1 and CDR2: SGHNT and YYREEE (reference sequence). The CDR3 extends over 14 amino acids. Trimming took 4 bases from V and 2 from J, leaving 11 bases between them. For the CDR3, the DNA is TGTGCCAGCAGCGACGGACACCTCACAGATACGCAGTATTTT. This sequence encodes CASSDGHLTDTQYF.

V usage is TRBV6-6 and J usage is TRBJ1-2; 10 nucleotides align to TRBD1. Germline CDR1 MNHNY, CDR2 SVGAGI (reference sequence). CDR3 length: 14 residues. Trimming cost V 5 bases and J 5 bases; bases outside gene matches: 5. This chain's CDR3 is CASSPGQGRYGYTF. CDR3 DNA: TGTGCCAGCAGTCCGGGACAGGGGAGGTATGGCTACACCTTC.

This chain joins TRBV2 and TRBJ2-1, with D possibly TRBD2 on 6 matching bases. V dropped 6 bases and J dropped 0 bases, with 9 bases sitting between them. The CDR3 totals 14 residues. Germline V gene lookup returns CDR1 SNHLY and CDR2 FYNNEI. CDR3 protein: CASRREFSYNEQFF. The CDR3 nucleotides read TGTGCCAGCAGGCGGGAATTCTCCTACAATGAGCAGTTCTTC.